This TCR beta chain was observed in a study of shared clonotypes between healthy human individuals. Germline V gene sequence: CDR1 SGHTA, CDR2 FQGNSA. V gave up 4 bases and J gave up 0 bases; unmatched junction bases: 14. The CDR3 sequence is 19 residues long. Clones were sequenced by immunoSEQ multiplex PCR, and TCRdb holds only the in-frame ones, with some missing. The sample records approximately 2.5 million clones, approximately 92% being singletons. Study-level results: It was expected that sequencing depth would affect clonotype sharing among donors. Relative to memory subsets, naive subsets generally showed larger estimated richness.

Concerning this clone: Antigen: not known.

V gene TRBV7-2 combines with J gene TRBJ2-3; 9 nucleotides align to TRBD2. Input material: naive CD4+ T cells sorted from blood. The subset denotes: CD45RA+ positively selected. The receptor comes from a man younger than 35 in good health. CDR3 coding DNA: TGTGCCAGCAGCTCCCGGAAGGTTAGCGGGGGCCGTAGCACAGATACGCAGTATTTT. Translating gives CASSSRKVSGGRSTDTQYF.